What follows are 9 T cell receptor beta chains derived from one specimen sequenced in a study of CD8 T cells in Susac syndrome. With random hexamers, reverse transcription was performed on about 0.5 to 1 ug of RNA. TCRdb processed the immunoSEQ multiplex PCR reads anew with MiXCR; each CDR3 protein has one entry. The table has about 150,000 distinct CDR3 sequences, around 95% seen once. The source material was CD4+ T cells from PBMCs. These receptors were collected from a human donor with Susac syndrome.

The CDR3 loop is CSASGLPETQYF. Here the CDR3 DNA reads TGCAGTGCATCGGGACTACCCGAGACCCAGTACTTC. V is TRBV20-1 and J is TRBJ2-5, with 7 bases fitting TRBD2. With V trimmed by 6 bases and J by 5 bases, 6 bases remained unmatched. This CDR3 has 12 residues. Germline CDR1 DFQATT, CDR2 SNEGSKA (reference sequence).

This chain links TRBV29-1 with TRBJ2-1; no clear D gene. Between the trimmed V and J ends, which lost 1 base and 2 bases, there was a span of 6 bases. The CDR3 spans 13 residues. Germline assignment: CDR1 SQVTM and CDR2 ANQGSEA. The DNA of the CDR3 is TGCAGCGTTGAAGGATTCGCCTACAATGAGCAGTTCTTC. This gives the protein CSVEGFAYNEQFF.

The chain links TRBV12-3 or TRBV12-4 to TRBJ2-5; possible D gene TRBD1, 6 bases. The germline V and J ends were trimmed by 6 bases and 5 bases, with 16 bases remaining between them. The CDR3 is 14 amino acids. This chain's CDR3 is CASRRQGNGETQYF. As DNA, the CDR3 is TGTGCCAGCAGACGTCAGGGGAACGGGGAGACCCAGTACTTC.

This clonotype was observed a single time. The chain has TRBV20-1 and TRBJ2-3; 9 positions agree with TRBD1. The trim removed 3 bases at V and 13 bases at J, leaving 11 bases unmatched. CDR1 is DFQATT, CDR2 SNEGSKA, per germline (reference sequence). CDR3 size: 13 residues. The CDR3 loop reads CSASPSGGQGKYF. The CDR3 coding sequence is TGCAGTGCTAGTCCCTCCGGGGGACAGGGAAAGTATTTT.

This clonotype was recorded a few times. The V and J genes are TRBV9 and TRBJ1-2, with no clear D. Between the trimmed V and J ends, which lost 0 bases and 5 bases, there was a span of 2 bases. The CDR3 has 11 amino acids. The germline gives CDR1 SGDLS, CDR2 YYNGEE. The CDR3 loop reads CASSVGYGYTF. CDR3 coding DNA: TGTGCCAGCAGCGTAGGGTATGGCTACACCTTC.

The rearrangement joins TRBV2 to TRBJ2-1, with D maybe TRBD1 (5 bases). The germline V gene has CDR1 SNHLY and CDR2 FYNNEI. The CDR3 consists of 12 residues. V was pared by 8 bases and J by 8 bases, with 13 bases between. The CDR3 nucleotides read TGTGCCAGCGGGGCAGGGATTCATGAGCAGTTCTTC. It yields the protein CASGAGIHEQFF.

The CDR3 spells CAISAIRTTSYEQYF. DNA of the CDR3: TGTGCCATCAGTGCGATAAGGACGACCTCCTACGAGCAGTACTTC. The chain recombines TRBV10-3 with TRBJ2-7; the D is unclear. The V end was cut by 4 bases, the J end by 0 bases, with 13 bases between. Germline V lookup: CDR1 ENHRY, CDR2 SYGVKD. CDR3 length equals 15 residues.

The chain uses TRBV25-1 and TRBJ2-7; 11 bases align to TRBD1. V lost 8 bases to trimming and J lost 4 bases; unmatched junction nucleotides: 1. From germline, CDR1 is MGHDK and CDR2 SYGVNS. The CDR3 length is 12 residues. The chain's CDR3 is CASGQGAYEQYF. Written as DNA, the CDR3 is TGTGCCAGCGGACAGGGGGCTTACGAGCAGTACTTC.

The V gene is TRBV15, the J gene TRBJ1-5, with a possible D match to TRBD1 (6 bases). Germline values: CDR1 LNHNV, CDR2 YYDKDF (reference sequence). The V end was cut by 0 bases, the J end by 5 bases, with 20 bases between. The CDR3 runs to 18 residues. DNA of the CDR3: TGTGCCACCAGCAGAGATGCGGGGGGAATGGGGGCGCATCAGCCCCAGCATTTT. The encoded protein is CATSRDAGGMGAHQPQHF.